This T cell receptor beta chain was sequenced for a study of shared clonotypes between healthy human individuals. The V gene's germline CDR1 is SGHAT and CDR2 FQNNGV. V lost 1 base to trimming and J lost 3 bases; unmatched junction nucleotides: 6. This CDR3 spans 16 amino acids. Profiled with immunoSEQ multiplex PCR; TCRdb holds only in-frame clones, not every one. The sample lists roughly 300,000 clones; about nine tenths were seen once. This clonotype was obtained from a man aged 18 to 29 in good health. Sequenced material: memory CD8+ T cells sorted from blood. Subset reported: CD45RO+ cells pooled with CCR7-negative TemRA cells. V gene TRBV11-2 combines with J gene TRBJ2-1; 7 positions match TRBD2. CDR3 in amino acids: CASSLVAGADYNEQFF. As DNA, the CDR3 is TGTGCCAGCAGCTTAGTCGCGGGAGCGGACTACAATGAGCAGTTCTTC.